This is a list of T cell receptor beta chains from one sample in a study of OX40 agonist ivuxolimab in advanced cancers. Only in-frame clones appear in the TCRdb table, and some are missing; sequencing was by immunoSEQ multiplex PCR. The sample carries approximately 88,000 clones, 88% recorded once. Here the sequenced sample was CD4+ or CD8+ T cells sorted from blood, taken in a trial of the OX40 agonist ivuxolimab. These receptors were obtained from an adult with an advanced solid tumor such as melanoma, head and neck, liver or kidney cancer. Each CDR3 is given with its conserved first and last residue. Each record gives: D gene, V gene, J gene, CDR3 protein. The D gene is left open where the match is weak.

D: NA; V: TRBV11-3; J: TRBJ2-2; CDR3: CASSFNGELFF
D: TRBD2; V: TRBV11-1; J: TRBJ2-3; CDR3: CASSFFSGGADDTQYF
D: NA; V: TRBV23-1; J: TRBJ2-5; CDR3: CASSQGRQGETQYF
D: TRBD1; V: TRBV19; J: TRBJ2-6; CDR3: CASSIRQGRGANVLTF
D: TRBD1; V: TRBV7-3; J: TRBJ2-2; CDR3: CASSRDRDTGELFF
D: TRBD2; V: TRBV10-2; J: TRBJ2-2; CDR3: CASEGTSGGGTGELFF
D: NA; V: TRBV27; J: TRBJ2-1; CDR3: CASRIQPIAYNEQFF
D: TRBD1; V: TRBV6-1; J: TRBJ1-2; CDR3: CASSEAGTGRSYGYTF
D: NA; V: TRBV15; J: TRBJ1-2; CDR3: CATSLGGSDYGYTF
D: NA; V: TRBV9; J: TRBJ1-2; CDR3: CASSVSDAGVNYGYTF
D: NA; V: TRBV11-2; J: TRBJ1-5; CDR3: CASSLGETGTQPQHF
D: NA; V: TRBV7-3; J: TRBJ2-3; CDR3: CASSLAGRHTDTQYF
D: NA; V: TRBV5-4; J: TRBJ2-1; CDR3: CASSSPLDNEQFF
D: NA; V: TRBV2; J: TRBJ2-7; CDR3: CASRPTGGRYEQYF
D: NA; V: TRBV30; J: TRBJ1-3; CDR3: CAWSLDLGNTIYF
D: TRBD1; V: TRBV25-1; J: TRBJ1-2; CDR3: CASSYRGSYGYTF
D: NA; V: TRBV10-3; J: TRBJ2-2; CDR3: CAAQGRVNTGELFF
D: NA; V: TRBV18; J: TRBJ1-1; CDR3: CASSPDRTSVKNTEAFF
D: NA; V: TRBV4-1; J: TRBJ2-3; CDR3: CASSQTSLVDTQYF
D: TRBD1; V: TRBV5-1; J: TRBJ1-1; CDR3: CASSLTGGGTEAFF
D: NA; V: TRBV27; J: TRBJ1-6; CDR3: CASSLSWGSYNSPLHF
D: NA; V: TRBV5-8; J: TRBJ1-3; CDR3: CASSLGIGNTIYF
D: TRBD2; V: TRBV5-1; J: TRBJ2-5; CDR3: CASSRGTSGQETQYF
D: NA; V: TRBV7-3; J: TRBJ2-1; CDR3: CASSLGGPYNEQFF
D: NA; V: TRBV19; J: TRBJ1-2; CDR3: CASTELAANYGYTF
D: NA; V: TRBV21-1; J: TRBJ1-2; CDR3: CASSRPSDNNYGYTF
D: TRBD1; V: TRBV6-5; J: TRBJ1-1; CDR3: CASRPRTGTGEAFF
D: TRBD2; V: TRBV5-1; J: TRBJ2-3; CDR3: CASISGTGGPYTQYF
D: NA; V: TRBV5-1; J: TRBJ2-3; CDR3: CASSLARGVGADTQYF
D: TRBD1; V: TRBV9; J: TRBJ2-5; CDR3: CASSVAGGQETQYF